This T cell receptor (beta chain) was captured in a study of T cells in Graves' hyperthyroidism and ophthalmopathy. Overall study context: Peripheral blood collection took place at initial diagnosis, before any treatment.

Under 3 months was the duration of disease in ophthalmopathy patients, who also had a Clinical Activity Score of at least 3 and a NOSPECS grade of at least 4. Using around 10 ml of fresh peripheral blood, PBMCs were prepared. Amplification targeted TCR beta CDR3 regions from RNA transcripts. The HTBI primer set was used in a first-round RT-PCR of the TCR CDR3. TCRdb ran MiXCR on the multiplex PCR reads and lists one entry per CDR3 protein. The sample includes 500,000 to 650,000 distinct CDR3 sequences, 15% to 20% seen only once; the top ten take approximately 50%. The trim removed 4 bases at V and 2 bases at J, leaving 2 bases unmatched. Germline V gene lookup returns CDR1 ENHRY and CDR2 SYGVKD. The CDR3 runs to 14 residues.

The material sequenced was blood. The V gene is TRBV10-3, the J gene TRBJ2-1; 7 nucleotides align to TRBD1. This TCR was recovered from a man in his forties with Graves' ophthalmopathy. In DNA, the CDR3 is TGTGCCATCAGTGGTCAGGGGGCCTACAATGAGCAGTTCTTC. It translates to CAISGQGAYNEQFF.